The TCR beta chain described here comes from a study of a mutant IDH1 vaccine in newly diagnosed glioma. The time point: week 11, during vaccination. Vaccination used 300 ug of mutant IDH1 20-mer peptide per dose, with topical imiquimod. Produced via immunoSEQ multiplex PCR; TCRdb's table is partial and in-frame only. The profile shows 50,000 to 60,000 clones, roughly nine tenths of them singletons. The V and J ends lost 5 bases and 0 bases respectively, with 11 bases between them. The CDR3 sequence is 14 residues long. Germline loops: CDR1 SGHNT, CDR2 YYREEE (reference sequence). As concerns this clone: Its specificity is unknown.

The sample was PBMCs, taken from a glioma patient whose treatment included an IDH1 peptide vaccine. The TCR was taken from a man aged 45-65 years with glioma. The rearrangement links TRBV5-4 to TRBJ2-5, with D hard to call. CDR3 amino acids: CASRSIANQETQYF. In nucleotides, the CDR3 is TGTGCCAGCAGATCCATCGCGAACCAAGAGACCCAGTACTTC.